Sequencing of this TCR beta chain was carried out in a study of graft-versus-host responses after intestinal transplantation. Study-wide results and limits: Across patients carrying graft-donor T cell macrochimerism, allografts held high graft-versus-host to host-versus-graft clonal ratios.

Turning to this clone: Its antigen is still unknown.

The protocol was immunoSEQ multiplex PCR, while the TCRdb copy is restricted to in-frame clones and leaves out a portion. The sample yields around 100,000 clones, around nine tenths seen once. The V gene's germline CDR1 is MDHEN and CDR2 SYDVKM. V dropped 4 bases and J dropped 12 bases, with 13 bases sitting between them. This CDR3 is 12 amino acids long. The material was unstimulated CD4+ T cells sorted from spleen or lymph node cells, obtained before transplant. The V call is TRBV28, the J call TRBJ1-5; D is unclear. The clonotype comes from a human donor who was the organ donor for an intestinal transplant. This CDR3 reads CASSSSAGVQHF. In nucleotides, the CDR3 is TGTGCCAGCAGTTCAAGCGCCGGGGTCCAGCATTTT. The full variable domain, completed using reference TRBV28 and TRBJ1-5, is DVKVTQSSRYLVKRTGEKVFLECVQDMDHENMFWYRQDPGLGLRLIYFSYDVKMKEKGDIPEGYSVSREKKERFSLILESASTNQTSMYLCASSSSAGVQHFGDGTRLSIL.